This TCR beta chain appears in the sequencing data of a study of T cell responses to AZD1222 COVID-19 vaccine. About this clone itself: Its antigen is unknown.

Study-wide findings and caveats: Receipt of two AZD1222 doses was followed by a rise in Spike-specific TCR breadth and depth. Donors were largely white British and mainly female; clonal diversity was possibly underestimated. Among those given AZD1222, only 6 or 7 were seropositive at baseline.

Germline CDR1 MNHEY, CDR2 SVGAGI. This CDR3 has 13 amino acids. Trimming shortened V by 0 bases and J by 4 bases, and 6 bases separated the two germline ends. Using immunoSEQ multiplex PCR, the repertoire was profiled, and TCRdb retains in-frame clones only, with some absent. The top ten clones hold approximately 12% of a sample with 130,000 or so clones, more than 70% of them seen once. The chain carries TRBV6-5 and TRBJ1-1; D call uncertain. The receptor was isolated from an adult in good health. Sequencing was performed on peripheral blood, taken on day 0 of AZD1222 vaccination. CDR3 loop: CASSYSPITEAFF. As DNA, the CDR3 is TGTGCCAGCAGTTACTCACCGATCACTGAAGCTTTCTTT.